This T cell receptor beta chain is drawn from a study of regulatory and conventional T cells in RAG deficiency. This CDR3 is built from 17 residues. The V gene lost 3 bases and the J gene lost 7 bases, with 22 bases spanning the gap. The germline gives CDR1 LNHDA, CDR2 SQIVND (reference sequence). The sorted conventional CD4+ T cells were CD25-low and CD127-high, with genomic DNA sequenced. In regard to this clone: Its antigen remains unknown.

Generated by immunoSEQ multiplex PCR, the TCRdb table keeps only in-frame clones and is missing some. The sample includes some 21,000 clones, nearly 96% of them seen just once. Points from the study as a whole: Shorter CDR3s in all patient subsets; >85% Treg-Tconv overlap in Omenn. RAG-deficient patients showed markedly lower Shannon entropy and higher Simpson indices than control T-cell subsets.

The same data also contributed to another study, on regulatory T cells. This second study notes: The PCR used 52 TRBV and 13 TRBJ primers.

The J gene is TRBJ1-5, the V gene TRBV19; TRBD1 is a possible D gene (5 bases). The clonotype comes from a human donor in good health. The specimen was CD25- CD4+ T cells sorted from blood. The CDR3 reads CASSMVGVAGINQPQHF. CDR3 DNA: TGTGCCAGTAGTATGGTAGGGGTCGCAGGAATTAACCAGCCCCAGCATTTT.